This T cell receptor beta chain was observed in a study of T cell responses to AZD1222 COVID-19 vaccine. Study-level results: Among the donors, most were white British and more were female, and clonal diversity was possibly underestimated.

Points on this clone: What it binds is unknown.

Profiling relied on immunoSEQ multiplex PCR, and the TCRdb table lists in-frame clones only, not all of them. Here the sample spans 120,000 to 150,000 clones, over 80% being singletons. This specimen was peripheral blood, taken 28 days after the second AZD1222 dose. The sequence was obtained from an adult who received the AZD1222 COVID-19 vaccine.

This CDR3 is CASSQGGTGQDEQFF. For the CDR3, the DNA is TGCGCCAGCAGCCAAGGGGGTACAGGTCAGGATGAGCAGTTCTTC. V usage is TRBV4-1 and J usage is TRBJ2-1; possible D gene TRBD1, 5 bases. V gave up 1 base and J gave up 8 bases, with 15 bases separating them. The germline V gene encodes CDR1 MGHRA and CDR2 YSYEKL. The CDR3 is made up of 15 amino acids.